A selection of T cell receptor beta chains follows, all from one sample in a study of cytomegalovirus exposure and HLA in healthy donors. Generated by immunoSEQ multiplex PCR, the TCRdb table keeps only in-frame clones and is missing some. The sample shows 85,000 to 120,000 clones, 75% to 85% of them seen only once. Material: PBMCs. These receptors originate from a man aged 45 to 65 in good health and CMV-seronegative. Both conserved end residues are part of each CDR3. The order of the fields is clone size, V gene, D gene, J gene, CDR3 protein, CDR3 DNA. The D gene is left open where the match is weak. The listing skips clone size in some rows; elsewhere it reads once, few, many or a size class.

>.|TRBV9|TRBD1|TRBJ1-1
CASSSGTGMNTEAFF
TGTGCCAGCAGCTCCGGGACAGGGATGAACACTGAAGCTTTCTTT
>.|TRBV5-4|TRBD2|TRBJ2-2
CASSFRWGGTGELFF
TGTGCCAGCAGCTTTAGGTGGGGGGGCACCGGGGAGCTGTTTTTT
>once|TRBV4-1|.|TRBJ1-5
CASSQDPGGESQPQHF
TGCGCCAGCAGCCAAGATCCGGGGGGGGAGAGTCAGCCCCAGCATTTT
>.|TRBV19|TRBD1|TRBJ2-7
CASSRDSLNYEQYF
TGTGCCAGTAGCCGGGACAGCCTAAACTACGAGCAGTACTTC
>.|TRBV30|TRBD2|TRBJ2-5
CAWRRVGGVETQYF
TGTGCCTGGAGGCGCGTTGGGGGGGTGGAGACCCAGTACTTC
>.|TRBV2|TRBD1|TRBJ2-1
CASLGTGNNEQFF
TGTGCCAGCCTAGGGACAGGCAACAATGAGCAGTTCTTC
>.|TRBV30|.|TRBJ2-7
CAWALQGIYEQYF
TGTGCCTGGGCACTACAGGGAATCTACGAGCAGTACTTC
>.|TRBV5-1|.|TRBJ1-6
CASSPDSYDSPLHF
TGCGCCAGCAGCCCAGACAGTTATGATTCACCCCTCCACTTT
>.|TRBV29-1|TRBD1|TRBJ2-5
CSARTGEETQYF
TGCAGCGCTCGGACAGGGGAAGAGACCCAGTACTTC
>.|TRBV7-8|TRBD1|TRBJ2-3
CASSLGPTGSQYF
TGTGCCAGCAGCTTAGGGCCGACAGGGTCGCAGTATTTT